This T cell receptor beta chain was captured in a study of T cell clonality in common variable immunodeficiency. General study points: Patient heterogeneity in the CVID cohort limited correlations between repertoire features and clinical complications.

Patients and controls were mostly of Caucasian heritage. Sequencing used immunoSEQ multiplex PCR; TCRdb keeps in-frame clones, though not all of them. The sample yields tens of thousands of clones, without any singletons. This clone was counted many times. Its antigen is undetermined. The read terminates 3 residues before the CDR3 end, so the remaining end is supplied by the germline J gene. CDR1 and CDR2 (germline): DFQATT, SNEGSKA (reference sequence). Trimming stripped 3 bases from V and 4 bases from J, with 12 bases between. The CDR3 contains 13 residues. The sequence was collected from a person aged 18 to 70 in good health. Specimen: peripheral blood mononuclear cells. The chain links TRBV20-1 to TRBJ1-2; possibly TRBD1 for D (6 bases). Here the CDR3 reads CSASTGLFYGYTF. The DNA read from the CDR3 is TGCAGTGCTAGTACAGGGCTCTTCTATGGC.